The present T cell receptor (beta chain) was sequenced within a study of T-cell memory formation after mild COVID-19. MiXCR, run by TCRdb on the 5' RACE reads, gives a single entry per CDR3 protein. Here the sample spans over 70,000 distinct CDR3 sequences, approximately 13% being singletons. This clonotype was counted a few times. The clonotype was recovered from an adult woman who had mild COVID-19 (a few samples of this study predate the infection). Cell type and time point are not known. The sample taken for sequencing was PBMCs or a T cell subset sorted from them (not recorded which).

The CDR3 nucleotides are TGCGCCAGCAGCTTGACAGGTATCGCAGATACGCAGTATTTT. It is translated as CASSLTGIADTQYF. This chain uses TRBV5-1 with TRBJ2-3, with D perhaps TRBD1 (5 bases). Germline CDR1 and CDR2: SGHRS and YFSETQ. The CDR3 totals 14 residues. Deletions cut 1 base from V and 4 bases from J, with 10 bases between.